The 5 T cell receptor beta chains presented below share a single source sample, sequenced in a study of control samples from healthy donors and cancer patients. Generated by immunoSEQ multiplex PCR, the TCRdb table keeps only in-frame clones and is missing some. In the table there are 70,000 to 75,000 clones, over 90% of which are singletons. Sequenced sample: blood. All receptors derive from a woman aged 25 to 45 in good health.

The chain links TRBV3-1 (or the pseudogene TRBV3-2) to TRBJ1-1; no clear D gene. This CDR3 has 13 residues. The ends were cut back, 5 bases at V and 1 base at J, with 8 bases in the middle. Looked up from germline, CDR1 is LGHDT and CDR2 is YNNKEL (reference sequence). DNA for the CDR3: TGTGCCAGCAGCTATAAATCGAACACTGAAGCTTTCTTT. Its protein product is CASSYKSNTEAFF.

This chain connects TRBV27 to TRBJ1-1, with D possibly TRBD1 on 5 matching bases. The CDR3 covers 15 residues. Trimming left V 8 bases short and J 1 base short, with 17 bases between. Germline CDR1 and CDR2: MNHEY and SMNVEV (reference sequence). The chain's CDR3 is CASGRPGMGNTEAFF. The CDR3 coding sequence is TGTGCCAGCGGGCGCCCAGGGATGGGGAACACTGAAGCTTTCTTT.

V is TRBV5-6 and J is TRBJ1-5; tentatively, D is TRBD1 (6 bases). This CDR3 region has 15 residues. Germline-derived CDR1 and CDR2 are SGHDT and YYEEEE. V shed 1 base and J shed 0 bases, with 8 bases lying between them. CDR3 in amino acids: CASSLWTVSNQPQHF. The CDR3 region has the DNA TGTGCCAGCAGCTTGTGGACAGTTAGCAATCAGCCCCAGCATTTT.

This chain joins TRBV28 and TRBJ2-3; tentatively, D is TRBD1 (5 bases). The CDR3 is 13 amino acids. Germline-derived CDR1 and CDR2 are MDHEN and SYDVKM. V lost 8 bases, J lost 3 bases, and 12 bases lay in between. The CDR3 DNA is TGTGCCAGCTACTCACCAGGGACAGATACGCAGTATTTT. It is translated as CASYSPGTDTQYF. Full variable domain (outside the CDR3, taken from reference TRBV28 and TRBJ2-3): DVKVTQSSRYLVKRTGEKVFLECVQDMDHENMFWYRQDPGLGLRLIYFSYDVKMKEKGDIPEGYSVSREKKERFSLILESASTNQTSMYLCASYSPGTDTQYFGPGTRLTVL.

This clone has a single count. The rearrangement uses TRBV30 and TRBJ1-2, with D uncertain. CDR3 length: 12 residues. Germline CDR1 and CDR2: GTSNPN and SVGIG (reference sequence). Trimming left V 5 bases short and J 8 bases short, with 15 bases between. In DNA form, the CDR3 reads TGTGCCTGGGGCCGCGTGGGTAACGGCTACACCTTC. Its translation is CAWGRVGNGYTF.